The 24 T cell receptor beta chains below all came from one sample that was sequenced in a study of a mutant IDH1 vaccine in newly diagnosed glioma. Antigens for these TCRs are unknown. Using immunoSEQ multiplex PCR, the repertoire was profiled, and TCRdb retains in-frame clones only, with some absent. The sample records about 42,000 clones, 65% to 90% being singletons. Sample time point: week 35, safety follow-up. All doses held 300 ug of mutant IDH1 20-mer peptide, with topical imiquimod. Sequences were derived from PBMCs, sampled from a glioma patient whose treatment included an IDH1 peptide vaccine. All receptors come from a woman between 50 and 59 years old with glioma.

This chain links TRBV5-1 with TRBJ1-5, with D possibly TRBD1 on 5 matching bases. Germline CDR1 is SGHRS and CDR2 is YFSETQ. This CDR3 spans 15 amino acids. V was clipped by 4 bases and J by 0 bases, with 11 bases between them. The CDR3 sequence is CASSTGTSSNQPQHF. Written as DNA, the CDR3 is TGCGCCAGCAGCACCGGGACCAGTAGCAATCAGCCCCAGCATTTT.

The V gene is TRBV4-1, the J gene TRBJ1-1, with unresolved D. V was cut by 1 base and J by 6 bases, with 9 bases left in between. Looked up from germline, CDR1 is MGHRA and CDR2 is YSYEKL. This CDR3 contains 13 residues. CDR3 region: CASSQVRRAEAFF. The CDR3 region has the DNA TGCGCCAGCAGCCAAGTTAGGAGGGCTGAAGCTTTCTTT.

The chain is built from TRBV29-1 and TRBJ2-7; 9 bases are a match to TRBD1. J gave up 3 bases and V 0 bases, and 6 bases lay outside the gene matches. The CDR3 length is 15 residues. CDR1 is SQVTM and CDR2 is ANQGSEA in the germline V gene. The CDR3 loop is CSVEDEGTGFYEQYF. The CDR3 DNA reads TGCAGCGTTGAAGATGAGGGGACAGGGTTCTACGAGCAGTACTTC.

The rearrangement joins TRBV4-3 to TRBJ1-2; the match to TRBD1 covers 8 bases. Germline V lookup: CDR1 LGHNA, CDR2 YSLEER. The CDR3 extends over 16 amino acids. Germline trimming cut 0 bases from V and 0 bases from J; bases unmatched to any gene: 3. In nucleotides, the CDR3 is TGCGCCAGCAGCCAAGATTGGGGACAGGCTAACTATGGCTACACCTTC. Amino acid sequence: CASSQDWGQANYGYTF.

The gene calls are TRBV2 and TRBJ1-4, with 8 bases identical to TRBD1. CDR1 is SNHLY and CDR2 is FYNNEI in the germline V gene. V gave up 5 bases and J gave up 11 bases; unmatched junction bases: 13. This CDR3 comprises 15 residues. CDR3: CASSLDRDLMRKLFF. CDR3 DNA sequence: TGTGCCAGCAGTCTGGACAGGGACCTAATGAGGAAACTGTTTTTT.

The V gene is TRBV9, the J gene TRBJ2-2, with TRBD1 matching over 8 bases. There are 17 residues in the CDR3. Germline trimming cut 2 bases from V and 7 bases from J; bases unmatched to any gene: 13. CDR1 and CDR2 from the germline V gene are SGDLS and YYNGEE. In DNA form, the CDR3 reads TGTGCCAGCAGCGTTACTCCGGGACAGGCGACCGGCGGGGAGCTGTTTTTT. Protein product: CASSVTPGQATGGELFF.

There are a few counts of this clone. This rearrangement joins TRBV6-6 to TRBJ1-2; D is perhaps TRBD1 (6 bases). Germline CDR1 is MNHNY and CDR2 is SVGAGI (reference sequence). CDR3 length equals 13 residues. Trimming took 4 bases from V and 2 from J, leaving 8 bases between them. CDR3 nucleotides: TGTGCCAGCAGTTCCCAGGGGAACTATGGCTACACCTTC. It translates to CASSSQGNYGYTF.

This clone has only one observation. V usage is TRBV14 and J usage is TRBJ2-7; TRBD1 is a possible D gene (6 bases). The CDR3 loop spans 15 amino acids. Germline V gene data show CDR1 as SGHDN and CDR2 as FVKESK. V dropped 4 bases and J dropped 1 base, with 14 bases sitting between them. CDR3 sequence: CASSRRRDTSYEQYF. The CDR3 nucleotides are TGTGCCAGCAGCCGCCGCCGGGACACTTCCTACGAGCAGTACTTC.

V and J are TRBV27 and TRBJ2-1; 7 nucleotides line up with TRBD1. The CDR3 spans 15 residues. The V segment lost 5 bases and the J segment 0 bases; nucleotides outside the gene matches: 4. CDR1 MNHEY and CDR2 SMNVEV come from the germline V gene (reference sequence). CDR3 bases: TGTGCCAGCAGTCGACAGGGTGACTCCTACAATGAGCAGTTCTTC. Translated: CASSRQGDSYNEQFF.

The chain joins TRBV5-1 to TRBJ1-1; 9 bases fit TRBD1. Germline V gives CDR1 SGHRS, CDR2 YFSETQ. V lost 3 bases, J lost 4 bases, and 1 base stayed unmatched. The CDR3 runs to 13 residues. CDR3 in DNA: TGCGCCAGCAGCTCGGACAGGGGCACTGAAGCTTTCTTT. It codes for CASSSDRGTEAFF.

This chain connects TRBV5-1 to TRBJ1-1; D possibly corresponds to TRBD1 (5 bases). Trimming left V 5 bases short and J 2 bases short, with 16 bases between. CDR1 and CDR2 (germline): SGHRS, YFSETQ. This CDR3 has 15 residues. CDR3 nucleotides: TGCGCCAGCAGGGGAGCGGACACCTCCAACACTGAAGCTTTCTTT. It translates to CASRGADTSNTEAFF.

J is TRBJ2-5 and V is TRBV5-1; 8 nucleotides match TRBD2. The CDR3 is 17 amino acids. J gave up 0 bases and V 2 bases, and 9 bases lay outside the gene matches. Germline CDR1 SGHRS, CDR2 YFSETQ. The CDR3 nucleotides are TGCGCCAGCAGCTTAACCTCCCTAGCGGGTTACCAAGAGACCCAGTACTTC. Translating gives CASSLTSLAGYQETQYF.

This chain connects TRBV4-3 to TRBJ2-7; maybe TRBD1 (5 bases). Per the germline V gene, CDR1 is LGHNA and CDR2 is YSLEER. The CDR3 consists of 13 residues. Trimming left V 3 bases short and J 7 bases short, with 13 bases between. CDR3 amino acids: CASSQGPSEEQYF. The CDR3 nucleotides read TGCGCCAGCAGCCAGGGGCCTTCCGAAGAGCAGTACTTC.

The V call is TRBV11-2, the J call TRBJ1-1; D may be TRBD1 (5 bases). The CDR3 extends over 14 amino acids. V was trimmed by 1 base and J by 4 bases, leaving 10 bases between them. Germline assignment: CDR1 SGHAT and CDR2 FQNNGV. CDR3 nucleotides: TGTGCCAGCAGCTTAGTTCGGGGGGGCACTGAAGCTTTCTTT. Translated: CASSLVRGGTEAFF.

The chain carries TRBV7-9 and TRBJ1-5; D is ambiguous. The ends were cut back, 1 base at V and 3 bases at J, with 10 bases in the middle. Germline CDR1 reads SEHNR; CDR2 reads FQNEAQ (reference sequence). The CDR3 contains 15 residues. The CDR3 DNA follows: TGTGCCAGCAGCTTAGGGACGGCCTCCAATCAGCCCCAGCATTTT. As protein: CASSLGTASNQPQHF.

The genes are TRBV6-5 and TRBJ2-3; D not resolved. Per germline, CDR1 MNHEY and CDR2 SVGAGI. This CDR3 contains 11 residues. V lost 6 bases and J 5 bases, leaving 6 bases between the germline ends. The CDR3 reads CASRQGDTQYF. The CDR3 region has the DNA TGTGCCAGCAGACAAGGAGATACGCAGTATTTT.

The chain carries TRBV6-5 and TRBJ1-1, with no clear D. V was trimmed by 4 bases and J by 1 base, leaving 10 bases between them. Germline lookup yields CDR1 MNHEY and CDR2 SVGAGI. The CDR3 contains 14 residues. The CDR3 region is CASSSRRANTEAFF. As DNA, the CDR3 is TGTGCCAGCAGTTCTCGAAGGGCGAACACTGAAGCTTTCTTT.

The V call is TRBV19, the J call TRBJ2-1; D ambiguous. The germline V gene has CDR1 LNHDA and CDR2 SQIVND (reference sequence). Trimming pared 0 bases from V and 2 bases from J, leaving 14 bases between. CDR3 size: 17 residues. CDR3 region: CASSIEGGRGAYNEQFF. DNA for the CDR3: TGTGCCAGTAGTATAGAGGGCGGACGAGGAGCCTACAATGAGCAGTTCTTC.

The chain is built from TRBV5-4 and TRBJ1-1, with no clear D. The CDR3 sequence is 14 residues long. V dropped 4 bases and J dropped 0 bases, with 10 bases sitting between them. Germline V gives CDR1 SGHNT, CDR2 YYREEE (reference sequence). The CDR3 DNA sequence: TGTGCCAGCAGCCAGAAGGCTTTGAACACTGAAGCTTTCTTT. Encoded protein: CASSQKALNTEAFF.

The chain couples TRBV6-6 to TRBJ2-7, with D possibly called TRBD1 or TRBD2 (6 bases each). Trimming shortened V by 0 bases and J by 4 bases, and 13 bases separated the two germline ends. This CDR3 is 15 amino acids long. Germline loops: CDR1 MNHNY, CDR2 SVGAGI (reference sequence). DNA of the CDR3: TGTGCCAGCAGTTACTCTTTGCAGGGGAGGTACGAGCAGTACTTC. Translation gives CASSYSLQGRYEQYF.

The rearrangement joins TRBV2 to TRBJ1-5; D remains ambiguous. CDR1 and CDR2 from the germline V gene are SNHLY and FYNNEI. The CDR3 has 14 residues. The V gene lost 3 bases and the J gene lost 3 bases, with 9 bases spanning the gap. The CDR3 region has the DNA TGTGCCAGCAGTGAGTTCGGGTTCAATCAGCCCCAGCATTTT. This gives the protein CASSEFGFNQPQHF.

This chain connects TRBV5-6 to TRBJ1-4; TRBD1 agrees at 8 bases. The CDR3 covers 16 residues. The germline CDR1 and CDR2 sequences are SGHDT and YYEEEE. The trim removed 4 bases at V and 6 bases at J, leaving 11 bases unmatched. CDR3 residues: CASSRSLTGVDEKLFF. As DNA, the CDR3 is TGTGCCAGCAGCCGTTCTTTGACAGGGGTGGATGAAAAACTGTTTTTT.

The chain joins TRBV5-4 to TRBJ1-3; 7 bases align to TRBD1. V lost 0 bases, J lost 11 bases, and 11 bases stayed unmatched. Germline V lookup: CDR1 SGHNT, CDR2 YYREEE (reference sequence). CDR3 length equals 15 residues. CDR3 DNA: TGTGCCAGCAGCTTGGACGGGACAGCTAATCCCCCCATATATTTT. Translation: CASSLDGTANPPIYF.

This chain links TRBV27 with TRBJ1-2, with D uncertain. Between the trimmed V and J ends, which lost 2 bases and 0 bases, there was a span of 10 bases. This CDR3 is built from 15 residues. Per the germline V gene, CDR1 is MNHEY and CDR2 is SMNVEV (reference sequence). The CDR3 DNA follows: TGTGCCAGCAGTTTACGACCGGCAGCTAACTATGGCTACACCTTC. Its protein product is CASSLRPAANYGYTF.